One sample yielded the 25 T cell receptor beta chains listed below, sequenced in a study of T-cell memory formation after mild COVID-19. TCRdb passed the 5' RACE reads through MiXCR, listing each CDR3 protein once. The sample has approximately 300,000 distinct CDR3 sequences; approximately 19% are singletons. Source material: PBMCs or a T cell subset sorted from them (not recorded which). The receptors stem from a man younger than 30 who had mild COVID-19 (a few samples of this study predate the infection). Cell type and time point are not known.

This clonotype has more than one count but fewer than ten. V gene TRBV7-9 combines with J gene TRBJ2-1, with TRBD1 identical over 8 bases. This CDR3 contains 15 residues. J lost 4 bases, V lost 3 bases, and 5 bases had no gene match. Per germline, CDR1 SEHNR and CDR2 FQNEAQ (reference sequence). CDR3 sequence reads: CASSFDRGWYNEQFF. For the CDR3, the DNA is TGTGCCAGCAGCTTTGACAGGGGTTGGTACAATGAGCAGTTCTTC.

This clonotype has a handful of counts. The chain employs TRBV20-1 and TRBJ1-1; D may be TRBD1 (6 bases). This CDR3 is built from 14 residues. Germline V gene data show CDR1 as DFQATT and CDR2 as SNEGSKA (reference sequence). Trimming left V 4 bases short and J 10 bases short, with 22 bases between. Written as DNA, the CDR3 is TGCAGTGCTACCACCCCGGCAGGGGTGAGGGTAGCTTTCTTT. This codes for CSATTPAGVRVAFF.

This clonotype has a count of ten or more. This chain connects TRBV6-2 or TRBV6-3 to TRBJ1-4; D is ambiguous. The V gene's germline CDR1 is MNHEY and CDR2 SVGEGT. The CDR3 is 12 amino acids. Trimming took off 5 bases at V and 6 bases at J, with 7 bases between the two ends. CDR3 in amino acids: CASSPGDEKLFF. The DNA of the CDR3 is TGTGCCAGCAGTCCTGGGGATGAAAAACTGTTTTTT.

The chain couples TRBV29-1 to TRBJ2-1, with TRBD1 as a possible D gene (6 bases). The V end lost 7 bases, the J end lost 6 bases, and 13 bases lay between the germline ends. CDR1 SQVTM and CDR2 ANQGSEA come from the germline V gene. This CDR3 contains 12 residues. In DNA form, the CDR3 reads TGCAGCGGGGGTACAGGGATCAATGAGCAGTTCTTC. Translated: CSGGTGINEQFF.

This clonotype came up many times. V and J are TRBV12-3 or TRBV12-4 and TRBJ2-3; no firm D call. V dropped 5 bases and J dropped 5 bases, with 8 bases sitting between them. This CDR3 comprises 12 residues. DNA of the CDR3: TGTGCCAGCAGTCAACTGAAAGATACGCAGTATTTT. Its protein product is CASSQLKDTQYF.

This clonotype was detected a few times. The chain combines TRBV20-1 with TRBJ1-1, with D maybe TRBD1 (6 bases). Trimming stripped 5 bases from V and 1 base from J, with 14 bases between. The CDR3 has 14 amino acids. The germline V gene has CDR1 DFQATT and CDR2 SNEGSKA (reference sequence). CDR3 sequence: CSAPWGGSNTEAFF. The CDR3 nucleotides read TGCAGTGCTCCATGGGGGGGCTCGAACACTGAAGCTTTCTTT.

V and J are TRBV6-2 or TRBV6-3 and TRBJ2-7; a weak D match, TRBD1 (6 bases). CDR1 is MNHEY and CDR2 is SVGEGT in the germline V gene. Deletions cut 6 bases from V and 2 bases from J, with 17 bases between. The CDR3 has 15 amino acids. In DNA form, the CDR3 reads TGTGCCAGCAGCACTTGGACAGAATACCCCTACGAGCAGTACGTC. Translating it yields CASSTWTEYPYEQYV.

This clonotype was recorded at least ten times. CDR3 loop: CASGLGELFF. The CDR3 bases are TGTGCCAGCGGGTTGGGGGAGCTGTTTTTT. This chain links TRBV27 with TRBJ2-2; no firm D call. V shed 8 bases and J shed 8 bases, with 6 bases lying between them. This CDR3 contains 10 residues. CDR1 and CDR2 from the germline V gene are MNHEY and SMNVEV (reference sequence).

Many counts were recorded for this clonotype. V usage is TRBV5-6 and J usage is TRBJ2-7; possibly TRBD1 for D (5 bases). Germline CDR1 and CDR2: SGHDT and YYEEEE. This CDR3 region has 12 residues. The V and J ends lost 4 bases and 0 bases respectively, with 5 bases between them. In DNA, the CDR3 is TGTGCCAGCAGCCAGGGCTCCTACGAGCAGTACGTC. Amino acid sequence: CASSQGSYEQYV.

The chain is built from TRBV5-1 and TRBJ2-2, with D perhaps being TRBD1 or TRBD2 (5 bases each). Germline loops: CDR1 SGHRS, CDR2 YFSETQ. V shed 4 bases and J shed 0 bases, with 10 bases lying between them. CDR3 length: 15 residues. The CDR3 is CASSLQDSNTGELFF. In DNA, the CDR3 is TGCGCCAGCAGCCTACAGGACTCGAACACCGGGGAGCTGTTTTTT.

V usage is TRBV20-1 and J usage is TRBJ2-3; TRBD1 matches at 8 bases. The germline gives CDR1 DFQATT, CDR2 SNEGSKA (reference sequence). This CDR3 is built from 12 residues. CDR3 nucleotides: TGCAGCACGGGACAGGATATAGATACGCAGTATTTT. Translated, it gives CSTGQDIDTQYF.

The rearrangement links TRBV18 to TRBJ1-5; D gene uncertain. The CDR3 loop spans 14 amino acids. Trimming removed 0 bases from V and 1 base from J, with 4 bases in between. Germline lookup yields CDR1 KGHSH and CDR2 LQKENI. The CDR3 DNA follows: TGTGCCAGCTCACCACCGTCCAGCAATCAGCCCCAGCATTTT. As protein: CASSPPSSNQPQHF.

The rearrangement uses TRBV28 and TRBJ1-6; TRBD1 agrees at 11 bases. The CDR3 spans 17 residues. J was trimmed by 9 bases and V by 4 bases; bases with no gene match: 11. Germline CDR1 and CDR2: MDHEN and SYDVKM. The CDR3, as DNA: TGTGCCAGCAGTTACCCCCAAGGGACAGGGGGTTCTTCACCCCTCCACTTT. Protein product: CASSYPQGTGGSSPLHF.

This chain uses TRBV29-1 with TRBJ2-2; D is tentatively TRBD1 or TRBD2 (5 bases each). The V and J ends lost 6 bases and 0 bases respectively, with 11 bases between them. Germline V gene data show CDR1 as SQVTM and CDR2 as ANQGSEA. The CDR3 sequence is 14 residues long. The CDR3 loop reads CSVRGGSNTGELFF. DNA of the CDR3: TGCAGCGTACGTGGGGGATCGAACACCGGGGAGCTGTTTTTT.

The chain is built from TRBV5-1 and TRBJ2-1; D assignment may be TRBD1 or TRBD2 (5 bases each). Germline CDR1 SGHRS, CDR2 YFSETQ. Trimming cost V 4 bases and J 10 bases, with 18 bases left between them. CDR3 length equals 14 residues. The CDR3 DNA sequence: TGCGCCAGCAGCCTGTCGGGGCCCGTTGAGGAGCAGTTCTTC. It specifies CASSLSGPVEEQFF.

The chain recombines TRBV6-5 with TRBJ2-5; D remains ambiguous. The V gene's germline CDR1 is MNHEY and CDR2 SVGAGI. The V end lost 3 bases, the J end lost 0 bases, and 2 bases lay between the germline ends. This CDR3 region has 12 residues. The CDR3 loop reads CASSYDQETQYF. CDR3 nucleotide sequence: TGTGCCAGCAGTTATGACCAAGAGACCCAGTACTTC.

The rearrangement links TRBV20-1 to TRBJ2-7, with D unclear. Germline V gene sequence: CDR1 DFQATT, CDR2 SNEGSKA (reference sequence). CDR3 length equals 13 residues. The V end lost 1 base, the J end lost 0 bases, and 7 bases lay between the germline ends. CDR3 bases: TGCAGTGCTAGAGTGCAGAGCTCCTACGAGCAGTACGTC. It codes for CSARVQSSYEQYV.

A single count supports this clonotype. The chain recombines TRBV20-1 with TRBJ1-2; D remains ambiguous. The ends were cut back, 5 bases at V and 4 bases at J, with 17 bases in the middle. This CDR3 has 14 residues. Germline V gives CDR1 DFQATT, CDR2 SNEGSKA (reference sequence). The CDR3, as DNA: TGCAGTGCTTCTTTACGGGAACCGAGCTATGGCTACACCTTC. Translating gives CSASLREPSYGYTF.

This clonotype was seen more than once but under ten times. CDR3 in amino acids: CASSLVWTSSFNEQFF. DNA for the CDR3: TGTGCCAGCAGCTTAGTATGGACTAGCAGCTTCAATGAGCAGTTCTTC. The rearrangement joins TRBV7-6 to TRBJ2-1; 8 bases align to TRBD2. Germline CDR1 and CDR2: SGHVS and FNYEAQ. Trimming removed 1 base from V and 6 bases from J; junction bases left unmatched: 8. The CDR3 totals 16 residues.

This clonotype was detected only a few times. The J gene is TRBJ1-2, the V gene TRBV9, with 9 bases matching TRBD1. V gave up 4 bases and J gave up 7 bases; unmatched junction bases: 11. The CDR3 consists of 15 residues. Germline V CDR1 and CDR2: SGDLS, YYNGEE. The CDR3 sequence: CASSPTGGGVGGYTF. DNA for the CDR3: TGTGCCAGCAGCCCGACAGGGGGTGGAGTTGGTGGCTACACCTTC.

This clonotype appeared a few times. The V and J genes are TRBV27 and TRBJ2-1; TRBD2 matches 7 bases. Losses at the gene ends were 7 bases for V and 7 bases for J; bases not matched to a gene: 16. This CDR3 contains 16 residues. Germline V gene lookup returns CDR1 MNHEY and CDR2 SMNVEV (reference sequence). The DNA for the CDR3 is TGTGCCAGCACCCTGGCGGCCGGGCGGGGGATTAATGAGCAGTTCTTC. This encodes CASTLAAGRGINEQFF.

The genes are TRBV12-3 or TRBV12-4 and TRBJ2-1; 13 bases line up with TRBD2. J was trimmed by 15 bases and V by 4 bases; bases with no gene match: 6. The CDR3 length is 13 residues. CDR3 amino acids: CASSWGLAGPGFF. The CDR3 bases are TGTGCCAGCAGTTGGGGACTAGCGGGGCCGGGGTTCTTC.

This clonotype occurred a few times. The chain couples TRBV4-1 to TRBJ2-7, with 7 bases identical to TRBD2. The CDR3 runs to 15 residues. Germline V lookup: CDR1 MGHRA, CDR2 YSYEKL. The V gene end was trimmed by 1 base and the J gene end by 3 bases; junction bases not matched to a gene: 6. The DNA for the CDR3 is TGCGCCAGCAGCCAAGGGGCGGGGGTGTACTACGAGCAGTACTTC. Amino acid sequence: CASSQGAGVYYEQYF.

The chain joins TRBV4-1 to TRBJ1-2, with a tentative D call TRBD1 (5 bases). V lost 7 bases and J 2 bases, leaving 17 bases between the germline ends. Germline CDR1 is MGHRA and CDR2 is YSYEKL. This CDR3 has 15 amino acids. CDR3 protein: CASTPRGTENYGYTF. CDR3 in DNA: TGCGCCAGCACCCCTCGAGGGACCGAGAACTATGGCTACACCTTC.

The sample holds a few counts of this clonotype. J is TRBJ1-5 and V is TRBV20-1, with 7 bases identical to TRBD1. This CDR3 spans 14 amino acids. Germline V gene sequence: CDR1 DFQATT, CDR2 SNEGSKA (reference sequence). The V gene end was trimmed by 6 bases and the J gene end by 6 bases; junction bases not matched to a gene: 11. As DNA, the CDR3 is TGCAGTGCCGCAGACAGGGTAATCAGTCAGCCCCAGCATTTT. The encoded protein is CSAADRVISQPQHF.